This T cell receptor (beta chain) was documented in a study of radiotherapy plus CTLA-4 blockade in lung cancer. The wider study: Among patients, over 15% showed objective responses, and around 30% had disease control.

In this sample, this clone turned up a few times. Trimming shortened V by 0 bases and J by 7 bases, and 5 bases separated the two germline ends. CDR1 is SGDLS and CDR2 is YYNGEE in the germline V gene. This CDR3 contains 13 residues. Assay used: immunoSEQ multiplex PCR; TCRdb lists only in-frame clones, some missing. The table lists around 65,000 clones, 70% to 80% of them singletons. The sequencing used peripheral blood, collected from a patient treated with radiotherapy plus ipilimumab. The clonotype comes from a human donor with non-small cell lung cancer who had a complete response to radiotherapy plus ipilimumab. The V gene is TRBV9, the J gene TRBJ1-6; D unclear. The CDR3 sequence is CASSVEVNSPLHF. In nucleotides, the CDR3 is TGTGCCAGCAGCGTAGAAGTGAATTCACCCCTCCACTTT.